Following are 14 T cell receptor beta chains from one sample sequenced in a study of blood T cell repertoires in COVID-19. Profiling relied on immunoSEQ multiplex PCR, and the TCRdb table lists in-frame clones only, not all of them. The data contain about 100,000 clones, 60% to 80% of them singletons. Sequencing was carried out using peripheral blood. Receptors originate from a man in his sixties with active or convalescent COVID-19.

CDR3 sequence (DNA): TGTGCCAGCAGCTTGGAAAGACAGGGAAATGGCTACACCTTC. Protein: CASSLERQGNGYTF. This chain links TRBV5-5 with TRBJ1-2; 7 bases are a match to TRBD1. The CDR3 extends over 14 amino acids. Germline trimming cut 0 bases from V and 6 bases from J; bases unmatched to any gene: 5. Germline V gene data show CDR1 as SGHKS and CDR2 as YYEKEE (reference sequence).

The rearrangement joins TRBV27 to TRBJ1-3, with D unclear. Germline loops: CDR1 MNHEY, CDR2 SMNVEV (reference sequence). V dropped 6 bases and J dropped 7 bases, with 13 bases sitting between them. The CDR3 loop spans 13 amino acids. The CDR3 here is CASRASGGNTIYF. CDR3 nucleotide sequence: TGTGCCAGCAGGGCCAGCGGTGGGAACACCATATATTTT.

V and J are TRBV14 and TRBJ2-3, with D possibly matching TRBD2 (5 bases). Germline lookup yields CDR1 SGHDN and CDR2 FVKESK. CDR3 length: 16 amino acids. The V end was cut by 10 bases, the J end by 2 bases, with 22 bases between. The CDR3 DNA follows: TGTGCCAACTTCACCCCCCGACCGGGATTCACAGATACGCAGTATTTT. Residues: CANFTPRPGFTDTQYF.

This clone was picked up one time. The chain employs TRBV6-5 and TRBJ2-1, with 9 bases identical to TRBD2. The CDR3 totals 16 residues. Looked up from germline, CDR1 is MNHEY and CDR2 is SVGAGI. Trimming took 4 bases from V and 7 from J; bases not matched to a gene: 11. In DNA form, the CDR3 reads TGTGCCAGCAGTTCAATAATAGCGGGAGCAGAGAATGAGCAGTTCTTC. It is translated as CASSSIIAGAENEQFF.

The rearrangement joins TRBV27 to TRBJ2-2, with 10 nucleotides matching TRBD1. Germline trimming cut 4 bases from V and 5 bases from J; bases unmatched to any gene: 4. This CDR3 has 15 amino acids. The germline gives CDR1 MNHEY, CDR2 SMNVEV (reference sequence). CDR3 region: CASSWDRGRTGELFF. The CDR3 coding sequence is TGTGCCAGCAGTTGGGACAGGGGACGAACCGGGGAGCTGTTTTTT.

V gene TRBV9 combines with J gene TRBJ2-5; TRBD1 is a possible D gene (6 bases). CDR1 is SGDLS, CDR2 YYNGEE, per germline. The CDR3 extends over 16 amino acids. Trimming removed 4 bases from V and 2 bases from J, with 18 bases in between. The chain's CDR3 is CASSTRRDTQQETQYF. The CDR3 DNA reads as TGTGCCAGCAGCACCCGCCGGGACACCCAACAAGAGACCCAGTACTTC.

The V gene is TRBV2, the J gene TRBJ2-3; possible D gene TRBD2, 5 bases. In germline, CDR1 is SNHLY, CDR2 FYNNEI. The V and J ends lost 4 bases and 5 bases respectively, with 16 bases between them. The CDR3 has 15 residues. Here the CDR3 reads CASSARTPPLDTQYF. CDR3 nucleotides: TGTGCCAGCAGTGCGAGGACTCCGCCATTAGATACGCAGTATTTT.

This clone was found once. J is TRBJ2-3 and V is TRBV10-3; 14 bases are a match to TRBD2. J gave up 4 bases and V 4 bases, and 1 base lay outside the gene matches. The germline V gene has CDR1 ENHRY and CDR2 SYGVKD. This CDR3 comprises 15 residues. As DNA, the CDR3 is TGTGCCATCAGTGGGACTAGCGGGAGGTCAGATACGCAGTATTTT. It translates to CAISGTSGRSDTQYF.

The chain links TRBV6-1 to TRBJ1-2, with D tentatively TRBD1 (6 bases). Trimming stripped 1 base from V and 2 bases from J, with 14 bases between. This CDR3 region has 16 residues. The germline V gene encodes CDR1 MNHNS and CDR2 SASEGT. As DNA, the CDR3 is TGTGCCAGCAGTGAAGTGTGGGGGGGCGCGAACTATGGCTACACCTTC. It yields the protein CASSEVWGGANYGYTF.

The chain employs TRBV2 and TRBJ2-1; D call uncertain. V dropped 3 bases and J dropped 9 bases, with 15 bases sitting between them. The germline V gene encodes CDR1 SNHLY and CDR2 FYNNEI. This CDR3 comprises 14 residues. CDR3 region: CASSDLGPDREQFF. CDR3 sequence (DNA): TGTGCCAGCAGTGACCTAGGTCCTGACCGTGAGCAGTTCTTC.

The V gene is TRBV4-3, the J gene TRBJ1-1; 7 nucleotides align to TRBD1. J lost 0 bases, V lost 1 base, and 5 bases had no gene match. The CDR3 has 16 amino acids. Germline CDR1 and CDR2: LGHNA and YSLEER. The CDR3 nucleotides are TGCGCCAGCAGCCAAGTACAGGGGTTGTTGAACACTGAAGCTTTCTTT. Its protein product is CASSQVQGLLNTEAFF.

The CDR3 region is CASSLGGDWWEEGLEQYF. The CDR3 DNA reads TGTGCCAGCAGCCTAGGAGGGGATTGGTGGGAGGAGGGGCTCGAGCAGTACTTC. The chain uses TRBV7-6 and TRBJ2-7; possible D gene TRBD2, 6 bases. Trimming removed 5 bases from V and 6 bases from J, with 29 bases in between. CDR3 size: 18 residues. Germline lookup yields CDR1 SGHVS and CDR2 FNYEAQ.

The chain joins TRBV11-2 to TRBJ1-4; 7 bases agree with TRBD1. Germline V gives CDR1 SGHAT, CDR2 FQNNGV. The CDR3 contains 16 residues. The trim removed 5 bases at V and 10 bases at J, leaving 16 bases unmatched. The CDR3 here is CASSRDSPLGGVKLFF. The CDR3 bases are TGTGCCAGCAGCCGGGACAGCCCCCTAGGAGGTGTAAAACTGTTTTTT. Together with reference TRBV11-2 and TRBJ1-4, the CDR3 gives the full variable domain: EAGVAQSPRYKIIEKRQSVAFWCNPISGHATLYWYQQILGQGPKLLIQFQNNGVVDDSQLPKDRFSAERLKGVDSTLKIQPAKLEDSAVYLCASSRDSPLGGVKLFFGSGTQLSVL.

The rearrangement uses TRBV18 and TRBJ1-5, with a weak D call TRBD1 (5 bases). CDR3 length equals 14 residues. Germline CDR1 reads KGHSH; CDR2 reads LQKENI. V lost 3 bases to trimming and J lost 4 bases, with 10 bases between them. The CDR3 DNA is TGTGCCAGCTCACCCCGACAGACAAATCAGCCCCAGCATTTT. Protein: CASSPRQTNQPQHF.